What follows are 9 T cell receptor beta chains derived from one specimen sequenced in a study of tumor-infiltrating lymphocytes in localized non-small cell lung cancer. This table comes from immunoSEQ multiplex PCR, and its TCRdb copy is limited to in-frame clones, with some not included. The sample contains some 30,000 clones, 80% to 90% of which appear only once. What was sequenced was lung tumor tissue. The origin of the receptors is a human donor with non-small cell lung cancer.

The chain joins TRBV9 to TRBJ1-2; no reliable D call. The CDR3 is made up of 14 amino acids. Trimming shortened V by 4 bases and J by 4 bases, and 14 bases separated the two germline ends. CDR1 SGDLS and CDR2 YYNGEE come from the germline V gene. As DNA, the CDR3 is TGTGCCAGCAGCCCTGGTTTGGAGGGCTATGGCTACACCTTC. Its protein is CASSPGLEGYGYTF.

The chain combines TRBV10-3 with TRBJ1-2; D possibly corresponds to TRBD1 (5 bases). Trimming left V 4 bases short and J 3 bases short, with 9 bases between. Germline V gene sequence: CDR1 ENHRY, CDR2 SYGVKD. The CDR3 runs to 13 residues. Written as DNA, the CDR3 is TGTGCCATCAGTGTAGCGACAGACTATGGCTACACCTTC. This codes for CAISVATDYGYTF.

This clone was counted a single time. The V and J genes are TRBV7-9 and TRBJ1-2; no clear D gene. The CDR3 sequence is 15 residues long. Trimming stripped 0 bases from V and 2 bases from J, with 10 bases between. Germline CDR1 is SEHNR and CDR2 is FQNEAQ (reference sequence). This chain's CDR3 is CASSLAGLINYGYTF. The CDR3 DNA follows: TGTGCCAGCAGCTTAGCCGGGCTTATCAACTATGGCTACACCTTC.

The CDR3 coding sequence is TGTGCCAGCAGTGCACACATGAACACTGAAGCTTTCTTT. This gives the protein CASSAHMNTEAFF. The rearrangement links TRBV27 to TRBJ1-1; D not certain. Germline values: CDR1 MNHEY, CDR2 SMNVEV (reference sequence). The germline V and J ends were trimmed by 5 bases and 0 bases, with 7 bases remaining between them. The CDR3 loop spans 13 amino acids.

CDR3 in amino acids: CASSLSRDGEAFF. The CDR3 coding sequence is TGTGCCAGCAGCCTATCCCGGGACGGTGAAGCTTTCTTT. The genes are TRBV6-4 and TRBJ1-1, with a possible D match to TRBD1 (5 bases). This CDR3 contains 13 residues. Germline lookup yields CDR1 MRHNA and CDR2 SNTAGT. The germline V and J ends were trimmed by 6 bases and 7 bases, with 15 bases remaining between them.

The rearrangement uses TRBV4-1 and TRBJ2-5, with D perhaps being TRBD1 or TRBD2 (6 bases each). The V gene's germline CDR1 is MGHRA and CDR2 YSYEKL. This CDR3 contains 14 residues. The ends were cut back, 3 bases at V and 6 bases at J, with 14 bases in the middle. The DNA of the CDR3 is TGCGCCAGCAGCCAGGCGGGACACGAGAAGACCCAGTACTTC. Translating it yields CASSQAGHEKTQYF.

The chain is built from TRBV4-3 and TRBJ2-7; unclear D gene. Trimming left V 4 bases short and J 0 bases short, with 19 bases between. CDR1 is LGHNA, CDR2 YSLEER, per germline. The CDR3 is 17 residues long. In DNA, the CDR3 is TGCGCCAGCAGCCCAGTTGCCGTGGGTACCAGCTCCTACGAGCAGTACTTC. This gives the protein CASSPVAVGTSSYEQYF.

This clone was counted once. The rearrangement joins TRBV2 to TRBJ2-2, with 11 bases matching TRBD2. The CDR3 runs 15 residues. The germline CDR1 and CDR2 sequences are SNHLY and FYNNEI. J was trimmed by 1 base and V by 10 bases; bases with no gene match: 5. The CDR3 DNA follows: TGTGCCACCCACGGACTAGCGGGGAACACCGGGGAGCTGTTTTTT. It yields the protein CATHGLAGNTGELFF.

CDR3 nucleotides: TGTGCCACGACTATACAGGGTATAAGAACTGAAGCTTTCTTT. The encoded protein is CATTIQGIRTEAFF. The genes are TRBV5-4 and TRBJ1-1; perhaps TRBD1 as D (6 bases). The V end was cut by 9 bases, the J end by 5 bases, with 20 bases between. This CDR3 contains 14 residues. Per the germline V gene, CDR1 is SGHNT and CDR2 is YYREEE (reference sequence).